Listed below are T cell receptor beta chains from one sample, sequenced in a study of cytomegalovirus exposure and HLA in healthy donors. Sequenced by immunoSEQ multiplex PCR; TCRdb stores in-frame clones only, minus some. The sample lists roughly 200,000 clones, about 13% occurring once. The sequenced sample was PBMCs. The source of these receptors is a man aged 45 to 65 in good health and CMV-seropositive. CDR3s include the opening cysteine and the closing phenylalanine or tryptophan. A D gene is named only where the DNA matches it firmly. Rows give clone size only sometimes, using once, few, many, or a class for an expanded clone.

cdr3_nt: TGCGCCAGCAGCTATCCAGGGAGGGACACTGAAGCTTTCTTT; cdr3_aa: CASSYPGRDTEAFF; j_call: TRBJ1-1; d_call: -; clone_size: -; v_call: TRBV5-1
cdr3_nt: TGTGCCTGGGATAACAGGGCAGGTTCACCCCTCCACTTT; cdr3_aa: CAWDNRAGSPLHF; j_call: TRBJ1-6; d_call: -; clone_size: few; v_call: TRBV30
cdr3_nt: TGCGCCAGCAGCTTGGAGAGGCAGCTGAACACTGAAGCTTTCTTT; cdr3_aa: CASSLERQLNTEAFF; j_call: TRBJ1-1; d_call: -; clone_size: few; v_call: TRBV5-1
cdr3_nt: TGTGCCAGCAGCCCGTTCCAGACTCCGTATGGCTACACCTTC; cdr3_aa: CASSPFQTPYGYTF; j_call: TRBJ1-2; d_call: -; clone_size: few; v_call: TRBV5-6
cdr3_nt: TGTGCCAGCAGTTACCTAACAGGGGGGCCTGGAAACACCATATATTTT; cdr3_aa: CASSYLTGGPGNTIYF; j_call: TRBJ1-3; d_call: TRBD1; clone_size: -; v_call: TRBV6-5
cdr3_nt: TGTGCCAGCAGGGAGGTGGCCAGATCCACAGATACGCAGTATTTT; cdr3_aa: CASREVARSTDTQYF; j_call: TRBJ2-3; d_call: -; clone_size: -; v_call: TRBV2
cdr3_nt: TGTGCCAGCAGTCCGACTCGTGGGGGGACTGAAGCTTTCTTT; cdr3_aa: CASSPTRGGTEAFF; j_call: TRBJ1-1; d_call: -; clone_size: few; v_call: TRBV27
cdr3_nt: TGTGCCAGCAGCGTAGCCCCTATTTCGAGGGAGAAGGAAGCTTTCTTT; cdr3_aa: CASSVAPISREKEAFF; j_call: TRBJ1-1; d_call: -; clone_size: few; v_call: TRBV9
cdr3_nt: TGTGCCAGCAGCTCTAGCGGGGGGGCGAATGAGCAGTTCTTC; cdr3_aa: CASSSSGGANEQFF; j_call: TRBJ2-1; d_call: TRBD2; clone_size: few; v_call: TRBV7-9
cdr3_nt: TGTGCCAGCAGTTCGGACGGTGGGAGCACTGAAGCTTTCTTT; cdr3_aa: CASSSDGGSTEAFF; j_call: TRBJ1-1; d_call: -; clone_size: few; v_call: TRBV2
cdr3_nt: TGTGCCAGCAGCTTACAGGGGATCACTGGAAACACCATATATTTT; cdr3_aa: CASSLQGITGNTIYF; j_call: TRBJ1-3; d_call: -; clone_size: -; v_call: TRBV7-2
cdr3_nt: TGTGCCAGCAGCTACCGACAGGGGGGCTCCTACGAGCAGTACTTC; cdr3_aa: CASSYRQGGSYEQYF; j_call: TRBJ2-7; d_call: TRBD1; clone_size: -; v_call: TRBV7-2
cdr3_nt: TGCGCCAGCAGCTTAGACCAAAAGACCGGGACAGGGCCCAACACCATATATTTT; cdr3_aa: CASSLDQKTGTGPNTIYF; j_call: TRBJ1-3; d_call: TRBD1; clone_size: few; v_call: TRBV5-1
cdr3_nt: TGTGCCAGCAGTTTATTCCAGGGCCCAGATACGCAGTATTTT; cdr3_aa: CASSLFQGPDTQYF; j_call: TRBJ2-3; d_call: -; clone_size: -; v_call: TRBV27
cdr3_nt: TGTGCCAGCAGTGTTACAGGGGAAAGCACAGATACGCAGTATTTT; cdr3_aa: CASSVTGESTDTQYF; j_call: TRBJ2-3; d_call: TRBD1; clone_size: -; v_call: TRBV28
cdr3_nt: TGTGCCAGCAGCTTTCGGGGGGGTCGGGAGACCCAGTACTTC; cdr3_aa: CASSFRGGRETQYF; j_call: TRBJ2-5; d_call: TRBD2; clone_size: -; v_call: TRBV5-4
cdr3_nt: TGTGCCAGCAGCTCAACAGTAACCGGGGAGCTGTTTTTT; cdr3_aa: CASSSTVTGELFF; j_call: TRBJ2-2; d_call: -; clone_size: -; v_call: TRBV5-4
cdr3_nt: TGTGCCACCAGCAGAGGACAGGGGATACTGGGGGGCTACACCTTC; cdr3_aa: CATSRGQGILGGYTF; j_call: TRBJ1-2; d_call: TRBD1; clone_size: once; v_call: TRBV15
cdr3_nt: TGTGCCAGCAGCACGGGAGGGGTAGGGCAGTATTTT; cdr3_aa: CASSTGGVGQYF; j_call: TRBJ2-3; d_call: TRBD2; clone_size: -; v_call: TRBV13
cdr3_nt: TGTGCCAGCAGGACCGGGGGGACCGAGCAGTTCTTC; cdr3_aa: CASRTGGTEQFF; j_call: TRBJ2-1; d_call: TRBD2; clone_size: few; v_call: TRBV6-5
cdr3_nt: TGTGCCAGCAGCGTAGGCCTGGGACAGAATGAAAAACTGTTTTTT; cdr3_aa: CASSVGLGQNEKLFF; j_call: TRBJ1-4; d_call: TRBD1; clone_size: few; v_call: TRBV9
cdr3_nt: TGTGCTAGTGGTGATGGCGGGGGGCCCACAGATACGCAGTATTTT; cdr3_aa: CASGDGGGPTDTQYF; j_call: TRBJ2-3; d_call: TRBD2; clone_size: -; v_call: TRBV12-5
cdr3_nt: TGTGCCAGCAGCTTGGACAGGGGAAAAACTGAAGCTTTCTTT; cdr3_aa: CASSLDRGKTEAFF; j_call: TRBJ1-1; d_call: TRBD1; clone_size: -; v_call: TRBV5-6
cdr3_nt: TGCGCCAGCAGCCAAGATGGGACAGGGCAGATCTATGGCTACACCTTC; cdr3_aa: CASSQDGTGQIYGYTF; j_call: TRBJ1-2; d_call: TRBD1; clone_size: -; v_call: TRBV4-3
cdr3_nt: TGTGCCATCAGTGAAGTAAGGGGATCGGAGGGCTACACCTTC; cdr3_aa: CAISEVRGSEGYTF; j_call: TRBJ1-2; d_call: -; clone_size: -; v_call: TRBV10-3
cdr3_nt: TGTGCCAGCAGCGGCTCTAGCGGGGGAGAGACCCAGTACTTC; cdr3_aa: CASSGSSGGETQYF; j_call: TRBJ2-5; d_call: TRBD2; clone_size: -; v_call: TRBV9
cdr3_nt: TGTGCCAGCAGGGCAATCGGACAGGGAGGGGCCACTGAAGCTTTCTTT; cdr3_aa: CASRAIGQGGATEAFF; j_call: TRBJ1-1; d_call: TRBD1; clone_size: -; v_call: TRBV5-6
cdr3_nt: TGTGCCAGCAGCCAAGATGGACACCTCTATAATTCACCCCTCCACTTT; cdr3_aa: CASSQDGHLYNSPLHF; j_call: TRBJ1-6; d_call: -; clone_size: -; v_call: TRBV4-2
cdr3_nt: TGTGCCAGTAGTATCCGGCAGGGTGATCAGCCCCAGCATTTT; cdr3_aa: CASSIRQGDQPQHF; j_call: TRBJ1-5; d_call: -; clone_size: -; v_call: TRBV19
cdr3_nt: TGCGCCAGCAGCCAAGAGACAGGTTGGAATAATTCACCCCTCCACTTT; cdr3_aa: CASSQETGWNNSPLHF; j_call: TRBJ1-6; d_call: -; clone_size: -; v_call: TRBV4-3
cdr3_nt: TGTGCCAGCAGCATTGACAGGGCTGACAATTCACCCCTCCACTTT; cdr3_aa: CASSIDRADNSPLHF; j_call: TRBJ1-6; d_call: TRBD1; clone_size: few; v_call: TRBV11-3
cdr3_nt: TGTGCCTGGAGTTTAGGGACAGGGGCAAATTCACCCCTCCACTTT; cdr3_aa: CAWSLGTGANSPLHF; j_call: TRBJ1-6; d_call: TRBD1; clone_size: -; v_call: TRBV30
cdr3_nt: TGTGCCATCAGTGATATCGGCGGATTGAACACTGAAGCTTTCTTT; cdr3_aa: CAISDIGGLNTEAFF; j_call: TRBJ1-1; d_call: -; clone_size: -; v_call: TRBV10-3
cdr3_nt: TGTGCCAGCAGCTTCGGTGGCGGCGCTGAAAAACTGTTTTTT; cdr3_aa: CASSFGGGAEKLFF; j_call: TRBJ1-4; d_call: -; clone_size: -; v_call: TRBV7-8
cdr3_nt: TGCGCCAGCAGCCAAGACATAACAGGGAAGGTCGGCTATGGCTACACCTTC; cdr3_aa: CASSQDITGKVGYGYTF; j_call: TRBJ1-2; d_call: -; clone_size: few; v_call: TRBV4-3
cdr3_nt: TGTGCTAGTGCCATCAGGGTGAACACTGAAGCTTTCTTT; cdr3_aa: CASAIRVNTEAFF; j_call: TRBJ1-1; d_call: -; clone_size: few; v_call: TRBV12-5
cdr3_nt: TGTGCCAGCAGAGTCCATATCACACCACCCCTCCACTTT; cdr3_aa: CASRVHITPPLHF; j_call: TRBJ1-6; d_call: -; clone_size: -; v_call: TRBV28
cdr3_nt: TGTGCCAGCAGCACAGGACAGGGGGCATCAGATACGCAGTATTTT; cdr3_aa: CASSTGQGASDTQYF; j_call: TRBJ2-3; d_call: TRBD1; clone_size: few; v_call: TRBV7-9
cdr3_nt: TGTGCCAGCAGTAGTCGACAGACTACCGGGGAGCTGTTTTTT; cdr3_aa: CASSSRQTTGELFF; j_call: TRBJ2-2; d_call: -; clone_size: -; v_call: TRBV6-5
cdr3_nt: TGTGCCAGCAGCTGGCTTAATCAGCCCCAGCATTTT; cdr3_aa: CASSWLNQPQHF; j_call: TRBJ1-5; d_call: -; clone_size: -; v_call: TRBV5-8
cdr3_nt: TGTGCCAGCAGCTTTGGTGGTAGCGGGGAGCTGTTTTTT; cdr3_aa: CASSFGGSGELFF; j_call: TRBJ2-2; d_call: -; clone_size: -; v_call: TRBV7-8
cdr3_nt: TGCAGCGTTACTACGCAGGGGGCGGGGGAGACCCAGTACTTC; cdr3_aa: CSVTTQGAGETQYF; j_call: TRBJ2-5; d_call: TRBD1; clone_size: -; v_call: TRBV29-1
cdr3_nt: TGTGCCAGCAGCTTGAAAGGGGGCGGGGAGACCCAGTACTTC; cdr3_aa: CASSLKGGGETQYF; j_call: TRBJ2-5; d_call: TRBD1; clone_size: -; v_call: TRBV5-4
cdr3_nt: TGTGCCATCAGTGAGTCGGGGACAGGGATTTCACCCCTCCACTTT; cdr3_aa: CAISESGTGISPLHF; j_call: TRBJ1-6; d_call: TRBD1; clone_size: few; v_call: TRBV10-3
cdr3_nt: TGTGCCAGCAGGAGCAAAGCGAACACCGGGGAGCTGTTTTTT; cdr3_aa: CASRSKANTGELFF; j_call: TRBJ2-2; d_call: -; clone_size: -; v_call: TRBV6-5
cdr3_nt: TGTGCCAGCTCACGGGACAGGGGGGACACTGAAGCTTTCTTT; cdr3_aa: CASSRDRGDTEAFF; j_call: TRBJ1-1; d_call: TRBD1; clone_size: -; v_call: TRBV18
cdr3_nt: TGTGCCAGCAGCCCTGACAGGGCTCAGCCCCAGCATTTT; cdr3_aa: CASSPDRAQPQHF; j_call: TRBJ1-5; d_call: TRBD1; clone_size: -; v_call: TRBV7-3
cdr3_nt: TGCGCCAGCAGCCACGGGACAGTACAAGAGACCCAGTACTTC; cdr3_aa: CASSHGTVQETQYF; j_call: TRBJ2-5; d_call: TRBD1; clone_size: few; v_call: TRBV4-3
cdr3_nt: TGTGCCAGCAGTGAGACTAGCGGGGGGGCCCCAGATACGCAGTATTTT; cdr3_aa: CASSETSGGAPDTQYF; j_call: TRBJ2-3; d_call: TRBD2; clone_size: -; v_call: TRBV6-4
cdr3_nt: TGTGCCAGCAGCATCCGACTAGCGGGGGACGAGCAGTTCTTC; cdr3_aa: CASSIRLAGDEQFF; j_call: TRBJ2-1; d_call: TRBD2; clone_size: -; v_call: TRBV9
cdr3_nt: TGTGCCAGCAGCTTATCCCACGGGGTGAATGAGCAGTTCTTC; cdr3_aa: CASSLSHGVNEQFF; j_call: TRBJ2-1; d_call: -; clone_size: -; v_call: TRBV7-9
cdr3_nt: TGTGCCAGCAGCCTCGGGGTCTACACTGAAGCTTTCTTT; cdr3_aa: CASSLGVYTEAFF; j_call: TRBJ1-1; d_call: -; clone_size: -; v_call: TRBV2
cdr3_nt: TGTGCCACCAGCAGAGATAGGAACACCGGGGAGCTGTTTTTT; cdr3_aa: CATSRDRNTGELFF; j_call: TRBJ2-2; d_call: -; clone_size: few; v_call: TRBV15
cdr3_nt: TGCGCCAGCAGTTTCGGGACAGGGGTAGATGGCTACACCTTC; cdr3_aa: CASSFGTGVDGYTF; j_call: TRBJ1-2; d_call: TRBD1; clone_size: -; v_call: TRBV5-1
cdr3_nt: TGTGCCTGGAGTGTGGGGCAGGGGGGTCATCAGCCCCAGCATTTT; cdr3_aa: CAWSVGQGGHQPQHF; j_call: TRBJ1-5; d_call: TRBD1; clone_size: -; v_call: TRBV30